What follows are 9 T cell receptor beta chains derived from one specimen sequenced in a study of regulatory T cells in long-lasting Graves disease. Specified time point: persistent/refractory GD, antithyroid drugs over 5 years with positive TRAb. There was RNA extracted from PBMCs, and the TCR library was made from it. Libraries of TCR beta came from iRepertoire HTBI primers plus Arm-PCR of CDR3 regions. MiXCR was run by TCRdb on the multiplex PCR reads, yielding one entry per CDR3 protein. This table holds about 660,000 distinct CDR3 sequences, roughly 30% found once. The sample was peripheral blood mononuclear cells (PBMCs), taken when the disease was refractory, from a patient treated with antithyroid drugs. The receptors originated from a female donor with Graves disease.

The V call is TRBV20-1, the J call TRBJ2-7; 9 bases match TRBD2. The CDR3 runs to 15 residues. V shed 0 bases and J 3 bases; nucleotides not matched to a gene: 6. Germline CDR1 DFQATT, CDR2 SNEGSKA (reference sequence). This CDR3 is CSARELTSGRYEQYF. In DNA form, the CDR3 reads TGCAGTGCTAGAGAATTGACTAGCGGACGCTACGAGCAGTACTTC.

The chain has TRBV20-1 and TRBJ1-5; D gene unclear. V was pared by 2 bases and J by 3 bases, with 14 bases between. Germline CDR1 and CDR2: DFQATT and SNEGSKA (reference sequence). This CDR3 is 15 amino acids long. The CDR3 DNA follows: TGCAGTGCTAGACCCCGAGACGGGCCCAATCAGCCCCAGCATTTT. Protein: CSARPRDGPNQPQHF.

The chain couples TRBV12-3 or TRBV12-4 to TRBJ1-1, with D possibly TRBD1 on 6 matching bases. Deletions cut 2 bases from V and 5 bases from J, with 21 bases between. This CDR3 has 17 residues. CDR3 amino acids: CASSLFAGAKIGTEAFF. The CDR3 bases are TGTGCCAGCAGTTTATTCGCAGGGGCCAAGATAGGAACTGAAGCTTTCTTT.

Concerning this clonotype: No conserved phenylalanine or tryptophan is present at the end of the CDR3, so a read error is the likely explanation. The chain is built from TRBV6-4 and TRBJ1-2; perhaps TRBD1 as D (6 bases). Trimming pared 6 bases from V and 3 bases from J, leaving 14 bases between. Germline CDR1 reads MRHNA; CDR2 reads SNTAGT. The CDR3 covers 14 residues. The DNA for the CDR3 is TGTGCCAGCAGGGAAGGACAGTTTTACTATGGCTACACCCTC. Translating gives CASREGQFYYGYTL.

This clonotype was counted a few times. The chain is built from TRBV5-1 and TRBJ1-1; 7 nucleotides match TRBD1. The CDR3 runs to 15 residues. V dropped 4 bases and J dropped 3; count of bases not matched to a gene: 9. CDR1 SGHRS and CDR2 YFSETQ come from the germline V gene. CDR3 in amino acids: CASSLGTVIYTEAFF. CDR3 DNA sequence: TGCGCCAGCAGCCTCGGGACAGTAATCTACACTGAAGCTTTCTTT. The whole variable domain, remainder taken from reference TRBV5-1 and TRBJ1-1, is KAGVTQTPRYLIKTRGQQVTLSCSPISGHRSVSWYQQTPGQGLQFLFEYFSETQRNKGNFPGRFSGRQFSNSRSEMNVSTLELGDSALYLCASSLGTVIYTEAFFGQGTRLTVV.

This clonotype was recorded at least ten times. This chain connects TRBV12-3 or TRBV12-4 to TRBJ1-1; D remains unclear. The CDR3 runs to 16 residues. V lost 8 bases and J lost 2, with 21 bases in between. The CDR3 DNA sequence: TGTGCCAGCCAGCACGCCTCATGGACGGACAACACTGAAGCTTTCTTT. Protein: CASQHASWTDNTEAFF.

The CDR3 DNA reads TGTGCCATCAGTGGGGGGGTGACCTCTGAAGCTTTCTTT. Translating gives CAISGGVTSEAFF. This sequence joins TRBV10-3 and TRBJ1-1; tentatively, D is TRBD1 (5 bases). Germline loops: CDR1 ENHRY, CDR2 SYGVKD. This CDR3 has 13 amino acids. V dropped 4 bases and J dropped 6 bases, with 12 bases sitting between them.

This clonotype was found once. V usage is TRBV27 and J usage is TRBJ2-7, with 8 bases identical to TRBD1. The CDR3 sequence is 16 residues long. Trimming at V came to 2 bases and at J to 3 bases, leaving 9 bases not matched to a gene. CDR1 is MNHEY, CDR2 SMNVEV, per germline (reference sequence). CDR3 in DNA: TGTGCCAGCAGTTTACCCGATGGACAGGGTAGCTACGAGCAGTACTTC. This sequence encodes CASSLPDGQGSYEQYF.

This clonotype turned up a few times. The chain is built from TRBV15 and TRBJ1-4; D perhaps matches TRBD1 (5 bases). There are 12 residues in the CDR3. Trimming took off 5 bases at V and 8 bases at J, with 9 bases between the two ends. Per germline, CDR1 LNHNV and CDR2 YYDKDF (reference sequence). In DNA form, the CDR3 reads TGTGCCACCAGCTTGGGACCGGAAAAACTGTTTTTT. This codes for CATSLGPEKLFF.